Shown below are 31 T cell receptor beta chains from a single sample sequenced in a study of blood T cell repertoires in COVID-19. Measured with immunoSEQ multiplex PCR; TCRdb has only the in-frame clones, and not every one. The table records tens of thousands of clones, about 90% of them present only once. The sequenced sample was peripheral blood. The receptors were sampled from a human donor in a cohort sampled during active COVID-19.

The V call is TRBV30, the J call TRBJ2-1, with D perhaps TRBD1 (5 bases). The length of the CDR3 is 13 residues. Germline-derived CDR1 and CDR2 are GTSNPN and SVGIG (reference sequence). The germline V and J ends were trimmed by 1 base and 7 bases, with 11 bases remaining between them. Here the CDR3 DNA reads TGTGCCTGGAGTGAGGGGTTTGGGAATGAGCAGTTCTTC. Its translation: CAWSEGFGNEQFF.

As DNA, the CDR3 is TGTGCCAGCAGCTTAGCGGCAGGGGAGAGCTACGAGCAGTACTTC. The encoded protein is CASSLAAGESYEQYF. V and J are TRBV7-2 and TRBJ2-7, with D possibly TRBD1 on 6 matching bases. The CDR3 is 15 residues long. Trimming took off 0 bases at V and 3 bases at J, with 12 bases between the two ends. Per germline, CDR1 SGHTA and CDR2 FQGNSA.

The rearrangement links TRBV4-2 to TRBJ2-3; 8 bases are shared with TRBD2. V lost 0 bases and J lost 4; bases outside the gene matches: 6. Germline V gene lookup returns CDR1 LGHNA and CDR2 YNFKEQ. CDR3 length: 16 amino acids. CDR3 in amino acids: CASSQEFSGGSDTQYF. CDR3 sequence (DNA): TGTGCCAGCAGCCAAGAATTCAGCGGGGGTTCAGATACGCAGTATTTT.

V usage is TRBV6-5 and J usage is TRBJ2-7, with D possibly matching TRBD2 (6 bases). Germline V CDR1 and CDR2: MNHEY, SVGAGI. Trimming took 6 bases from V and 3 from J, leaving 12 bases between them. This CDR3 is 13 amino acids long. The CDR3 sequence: CASRDPGLYEQYF. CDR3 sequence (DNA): TGTGCCAGCAGGGACCCGGGACTCTACGAGCAGTACTTC.

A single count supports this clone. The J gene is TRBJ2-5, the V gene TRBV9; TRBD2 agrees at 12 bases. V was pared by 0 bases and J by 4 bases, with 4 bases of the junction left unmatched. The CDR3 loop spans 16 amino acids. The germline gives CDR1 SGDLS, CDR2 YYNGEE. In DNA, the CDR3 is TGTGCCAGCAGCGTAGCACTAGCGGGGGGCCTAGAGACCCAGTACTTC. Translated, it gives CASSVALAGGLETQYF.

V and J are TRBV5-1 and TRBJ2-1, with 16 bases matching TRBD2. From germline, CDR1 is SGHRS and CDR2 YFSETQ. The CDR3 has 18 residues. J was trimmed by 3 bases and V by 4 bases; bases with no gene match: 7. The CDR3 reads CASSPYGTSGGVYNEQFF. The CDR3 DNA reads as TGCGCCAGCAGCCCGTATGGGACTAGCGGGGGGGTCTACAATGAGCAGTTCTTC.

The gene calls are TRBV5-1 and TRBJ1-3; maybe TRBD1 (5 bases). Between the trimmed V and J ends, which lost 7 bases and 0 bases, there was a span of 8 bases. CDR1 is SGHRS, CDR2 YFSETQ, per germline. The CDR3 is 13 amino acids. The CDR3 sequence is CASGGDSGNTIYF. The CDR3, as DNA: TGCGCCAGCGGGGGGGACTCTGGAAACACCATATATTTT.

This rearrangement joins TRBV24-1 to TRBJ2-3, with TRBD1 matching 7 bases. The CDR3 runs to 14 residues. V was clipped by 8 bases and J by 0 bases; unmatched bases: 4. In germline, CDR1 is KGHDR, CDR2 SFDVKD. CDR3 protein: CATIRDSSTDTQYF. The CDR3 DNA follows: TGTGCCACCATCAGGGACAGCAGCACAGATACGCAGTATTTT.

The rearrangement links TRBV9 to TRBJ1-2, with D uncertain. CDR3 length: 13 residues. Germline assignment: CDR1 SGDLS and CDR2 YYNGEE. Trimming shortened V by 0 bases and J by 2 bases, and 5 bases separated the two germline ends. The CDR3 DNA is TGTGCCAGCAGCGTAGGGCAGAACTATGGCTACACCTTC. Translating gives CASSVGQNYGYTF.

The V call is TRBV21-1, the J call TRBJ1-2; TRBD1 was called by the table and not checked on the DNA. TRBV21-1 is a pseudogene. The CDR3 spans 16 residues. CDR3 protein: CASRANRGRVSSGYTF. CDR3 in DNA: TGTGCCAGCAGGGCCAACAGGGGGCGCGTCTCCTCGGGCTACACCTTC.

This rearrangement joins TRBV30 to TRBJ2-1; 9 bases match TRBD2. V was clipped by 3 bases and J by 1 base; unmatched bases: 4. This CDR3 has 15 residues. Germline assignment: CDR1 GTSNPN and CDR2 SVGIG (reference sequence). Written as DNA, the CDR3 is TGTGCCTGGAGACAGCGGGGGGTTTCCTACAATGAGCAGTTCTTC. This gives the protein CAWRQRGVSYNEQFF.

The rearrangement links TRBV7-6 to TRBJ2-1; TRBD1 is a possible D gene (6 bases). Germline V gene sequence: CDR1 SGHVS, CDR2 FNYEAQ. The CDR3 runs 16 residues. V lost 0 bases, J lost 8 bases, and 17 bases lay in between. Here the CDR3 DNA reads TGTGCCAGCAGCTTAGCATCTCATGGACAGTCCTATGAGCAGTTCTTC. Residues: CASSLASHGQSYEQFF. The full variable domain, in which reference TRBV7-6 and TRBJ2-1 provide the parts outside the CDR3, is GAGVSQSPRYKVTKRGQDVALRCDPISGHVSLYWYRQALGQGPEFLTYFNYEAQQDKSGLPNDRFSAERPEGSISTLTIQRTEQRDSAMYRCASSLASHGQSYEQFFGPGTRLTVL.

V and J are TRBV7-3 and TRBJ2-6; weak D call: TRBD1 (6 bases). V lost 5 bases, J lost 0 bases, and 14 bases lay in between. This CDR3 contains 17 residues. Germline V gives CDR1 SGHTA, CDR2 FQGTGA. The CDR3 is CASSQQGTLSGANVLTF. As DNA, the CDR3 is TGTGCCAGCAGCCAACAGGGAACCCTCTCTGGGGCCAACGTCCTGACTTTC.

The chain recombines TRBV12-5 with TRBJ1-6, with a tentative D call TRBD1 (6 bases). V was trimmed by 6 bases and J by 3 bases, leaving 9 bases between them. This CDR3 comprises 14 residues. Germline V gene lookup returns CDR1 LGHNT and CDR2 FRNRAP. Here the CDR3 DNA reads TGTGCTAGTGGGGGACAAGTCTATAATTCACCCCTCCACTTT. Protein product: CASGGQVYNSPLHF.

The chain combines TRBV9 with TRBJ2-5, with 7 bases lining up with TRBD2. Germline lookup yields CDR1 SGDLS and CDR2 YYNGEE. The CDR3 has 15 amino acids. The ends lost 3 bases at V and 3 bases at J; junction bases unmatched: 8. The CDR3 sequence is CASSGSPSGEETQYF. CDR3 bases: TGTGCCAGCAGCGGATCTCCAAGCGGGGAAGAGACCCAGTACTTC.

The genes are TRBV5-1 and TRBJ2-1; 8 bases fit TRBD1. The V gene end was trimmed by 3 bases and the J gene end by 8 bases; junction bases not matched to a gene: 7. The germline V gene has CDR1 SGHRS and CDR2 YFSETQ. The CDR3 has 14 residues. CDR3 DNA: TGCGCCAGCAGCTCGTCCGGACAGGGTGATGAGCAGTTCTTC. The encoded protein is CASSSSGQGDEQFF. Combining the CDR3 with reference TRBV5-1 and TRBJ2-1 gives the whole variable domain KAGVTQTPRYLIKTRGQQVTLSCSPISGHRSVSWYQQTPGQGLQFLFEYFSETQRNKGNFPGRFSGRQFSNSRSEMNVSTLELGDSALYLCASSSSGQGDEQFFGPGTRLTVL.

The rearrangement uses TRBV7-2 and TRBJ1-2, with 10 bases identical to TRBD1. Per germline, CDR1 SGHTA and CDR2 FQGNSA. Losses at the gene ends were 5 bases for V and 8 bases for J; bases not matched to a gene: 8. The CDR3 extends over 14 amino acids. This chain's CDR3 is CASSTGQGDRGYTF. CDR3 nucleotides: TGTGCCAGCAGCACCGGACAGGGGGATCGAGGCTACACCTTC.

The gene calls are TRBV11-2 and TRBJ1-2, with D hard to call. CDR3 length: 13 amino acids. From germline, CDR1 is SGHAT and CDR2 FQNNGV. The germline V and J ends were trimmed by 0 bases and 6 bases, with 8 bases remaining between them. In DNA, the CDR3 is TGTGCCAGCAGCTTAGATAGGCGGCATGGCTACACCTTC. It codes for CASSLDRRHGYTF.

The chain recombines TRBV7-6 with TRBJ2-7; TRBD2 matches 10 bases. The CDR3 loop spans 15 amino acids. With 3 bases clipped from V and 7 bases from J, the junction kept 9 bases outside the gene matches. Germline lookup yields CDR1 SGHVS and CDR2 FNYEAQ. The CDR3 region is CASSFGAGGPWEQYF. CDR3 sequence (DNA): TGTGCCAGCAGCTTCGGAGCGGGGGGGCCGTGGGAGCAGTACTTC.

The CDR3 is CATRTASGNTIYF. CDR3 nucleotide sequence: TGTGCCACCCGGACTGCCTCTGGAAACACCATATATTTT. This chain uses TRBV15 with TRBJ1-3; no reliable D call. The CDR3 extends over 13 amino acids. Trimming left V 8 bases short and J 0 bases short, with 8 bases between. In germline, CDR1 is LNHNV, CDR2 YYDKDF (reference sequence).

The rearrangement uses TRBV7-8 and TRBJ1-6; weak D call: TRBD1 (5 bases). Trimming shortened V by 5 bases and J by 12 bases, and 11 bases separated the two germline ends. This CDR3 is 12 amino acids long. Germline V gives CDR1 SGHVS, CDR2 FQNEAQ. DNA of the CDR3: TGTGCCAGCAGCCGTAACACAGGACCCCTCCACTTT. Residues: CASSRNTGPLHF.

The CDR3 spells CASSPTLRVQETQYF. The CDR3 DNA sequence: TGTGCCAGCAGTCCAACACTGAGGGTGCAAGAGACCCAGTACTTC. This chain joins TRBV6-5 and TRBJ2-5, with D tentatively TRBD2 (5 bases). The germline CDR1 and CDR2 sequences are MNHEY and SVGAGI. Trimming shortened V by 5 bases and J by 2 bases, and 15 bases separated the two germline ends. The CDR3 consists of 15 residues.

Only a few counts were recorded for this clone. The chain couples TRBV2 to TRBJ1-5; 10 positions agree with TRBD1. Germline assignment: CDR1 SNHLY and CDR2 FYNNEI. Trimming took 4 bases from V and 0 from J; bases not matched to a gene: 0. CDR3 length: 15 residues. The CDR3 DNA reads TGTGCCAGCAGTGGGACAGGGGGTAGCAATCAGCCCCAGCATTTT. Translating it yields CASSGTGGSNQPQHF. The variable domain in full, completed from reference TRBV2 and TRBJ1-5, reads EPEVTQTPSHQVTQMGQEVILRCVPISNHLYFYWYRQILGQKVEFLVSFYNNEISEKSEIFDDQFSVERPDGSNFTLKIRSTKLEDSAMYFCASSGTGGSNQPQHFGDGTRLSIL.

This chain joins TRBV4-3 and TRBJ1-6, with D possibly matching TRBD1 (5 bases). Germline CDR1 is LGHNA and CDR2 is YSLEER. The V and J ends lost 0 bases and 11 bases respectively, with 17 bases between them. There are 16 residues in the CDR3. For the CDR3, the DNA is TGCGCCAGCAGCCAAGATCGGGCAGGGATTGGTACACCCCTCCACTTT. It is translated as CASSQDRAGIGTPLHF.

CDR3: CASIRQGEAFF. CDR3 DNA: TGTGCCAGCATCCGACAGGGGGAAGCTTTCTTT. The genes are TRBV6-5 and TRBJ1-1; TRBD1 matches at 8 bases. Trimming took 7 bases from V and 8 from J; bases not matched to a gene: 3. The CDR3 sequence is 11 residues long. Germline-derived CDR1 and CDR2 are MNHEY and SVGAGI.

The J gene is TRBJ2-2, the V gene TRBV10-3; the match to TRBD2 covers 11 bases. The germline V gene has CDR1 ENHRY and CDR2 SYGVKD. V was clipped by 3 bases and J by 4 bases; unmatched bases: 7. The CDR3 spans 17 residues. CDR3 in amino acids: CAISDPTSGGLTGELFF. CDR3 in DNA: TGTGCCATCAGTGACCCCACTAGCGGGGGCCTCACCGGGGAGCTGTTTTTT.

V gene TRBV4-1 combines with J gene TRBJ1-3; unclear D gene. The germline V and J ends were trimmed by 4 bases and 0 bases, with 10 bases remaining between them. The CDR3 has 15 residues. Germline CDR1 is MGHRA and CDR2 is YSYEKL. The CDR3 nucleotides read TGCGCCAGCAGCCGGGAGGCCTCCTCTGGAAACACCATATATTTT. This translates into CASSREASSGNTIYF.

The CDR3 spells CASSIEQVNSPLHF. Written as DNA, the CDR3 is TGTGCCAGTAGTATTGAACAGGTTAATTCACCCCTCCACTTT. The chain has TRBV19 and TRBJ1-6; TRBD1 might be the D (5 bases). The CDR3 has 14 amino acids. Germline CDR1 reads LNHDA; CDR2 reads SQIVND (reference sequence). V lost 3 bases and J 6 bases, leaving 9 bases between the germline ends.

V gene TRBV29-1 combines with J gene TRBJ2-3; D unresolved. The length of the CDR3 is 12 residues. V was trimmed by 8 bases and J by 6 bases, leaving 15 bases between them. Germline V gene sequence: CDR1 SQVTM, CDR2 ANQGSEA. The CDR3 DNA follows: TGCAGCCTGCGACTCGTTGACGATACGCAGTATTTT. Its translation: CSLRLVDDTQYF.

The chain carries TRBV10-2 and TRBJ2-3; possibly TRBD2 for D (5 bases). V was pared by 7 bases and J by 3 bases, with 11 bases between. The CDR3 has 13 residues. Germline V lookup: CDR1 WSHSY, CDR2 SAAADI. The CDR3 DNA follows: TGCGCCAGCACACGGGGTTTAACAGATACGCAGTATTTT. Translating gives CASTRGLTDTQYF.

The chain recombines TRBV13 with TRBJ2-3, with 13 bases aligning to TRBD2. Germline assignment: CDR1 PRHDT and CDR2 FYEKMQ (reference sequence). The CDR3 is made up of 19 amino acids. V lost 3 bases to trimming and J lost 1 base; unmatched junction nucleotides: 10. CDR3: CASSLGLAGFYSRTDTQYF. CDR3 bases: TGTGCCAGCAGCTTGGGACTAGCGGGGTTCTATTCCCGCACAGATACGCAGTATTTT.